The rows below give T cell receptor beta chains drawn from one sample of a study of blood T cell repertoires in COVID-19. Produced via immunoSEQ multiplex PCR; TCRdb's table is partial and in-frame only. The data contain more than 45,000 clones, about 83% of them singletons. The sequenced sample consisted of peripheral blood. These receptors all come from a man older than 75 in a cohort sampled during active COVID-19. The conserved cysteine and the conserved F or W are not part of the CDR3 here. D genes are given only for firm matches.

>TRBV28|TRBD1|TRBJ1-2
ASTTYRGRPYGYT
>TRBV24-1|TRBD1|TRBJ1-5
ATSGTDRGWNQPQH
>TRBV6-6|TRBD1|TRBJ1-6
ASSYEQGAESPLH
>TRBV7-9|-|TRBJ2-1
ASSLARRKQF
>TRBV3-1/TRBV3-2|-|TRBJ2-2
ASSPPSNTGELF
>TRBV7-9|TRBD2|TRBJ2-3
ASSLTSDLAGGPTDTQY
>TRBV19|-|TRBJ2-3
ASSTPPADTQY
>TRBV28|-|TRBJ1-2
ASSSGLGVQGYT
>TRBV3-1/TRBV3-2|-|TRBJ2-5
ASSYKLGAGETQY
>TRBV10-3|TRBD1|TRBJ1-1
ATRQGGTEAF
>TRBV29-1|-|TRBJ2-5
SVARDTQETQY
>TRBV2|TRBD1|TRBJ1-6
ASSARQGYNSPLH
>TRBV27|-|TRBJ1-2
ASSLFGQGSYGYT
>TRBV7-9|TRBD1|TRBJ2-1
ASSLGDRGASEQF
>TRBV5-6|TRBD1|TRBJ1-6
ASSPGGSSYNSPLH
>TRBV13|TRBD2|TRBJ2-5
ASSWRTSGKTQY
>TRBV4-1|TRBD1|TRBJ1-1
ASSPQGALPEAF
>TRBV9|-|TRBJ1-1
ASSVVPGPNTEAF
>TRBV19|TRBD2|TRBJ2-5
ASSIASGSRETQY
>TRBV7-3|-|TRBJ2-3
ASSASREWDTQY
>TRBV5-6|TRBD2|TRBJ2-5
ASSLSGGETQY
>TRBV9|TRBD2|TRBJ2-3
ASSERTSGGTDTQY
>TRBV11-2|-|TRBJ2-3
ASSLVPYSDTQY
>TRBV7-9|TRBD1|TRBJ1-1
ASSLGTGGNTEAF
>TRBV7-3|TRBD1|TRBJ1-1
ASSLVGQGISEAF
>TRBV5-8|-|TRBJ2-3
ASTRGDFADTQY
>TRBV7-2|-|TRBJ2-3
ASSPGRTEGDTQY
>TRBV28|TRBD1|TRBJ1-5
ASSPGTGAQPQH
>TRBV7-2|-|TRBJ1-1
ASSLPGTSTEAF
>TRBV18|TRBD2|TRBJ2-3
ASSPLSGRTDTQY
>TRBV2|TRBD1|TRBJ2-1
ASRPGQGKVF
>TRBV28|-|TRBJ1-1
ASSFAGLTEAF
>TRBV30|TRBD1|TRBJ2-2
AWSSKGAANTGELF
>TRBV9|-|TRBJ2-1
ASSVDPTRSNEQF
>TRBV24-1|TRBD1|TRBJ1-2
ATSDSLQGARAGYT
>TRBV28|TRBD1|TRBJ1-1
ALRSGQETEAF
>TRBV28|TRBD1|TRBJ1-2
ASSSEGAHFFGYT
>TRBV9|-|TRBJ2-6
ASSASHPGSGANVLT
>TRBV5-1|TRBD1|TRBJ2-5
ASSLQGTGGETQY
>TRBV18|-|TRBJ1-6
ASSPQKTDSPLH
>TRBV28|TRBD2|TRBJ2-1
ASRSRSGTSGEQF
>TRBV5-1|-|TRBJ2-5
ASQDRKTQY